This T cell receptor beta chain appears in the sequencing data of a study of T cell responses to AZD1222 COVID-19 vaccine. Study outcomes and limitations: Females outnumbered males among donors, who were mostly white British; clonal diversity was possibly underestimated.

Germline assignment: CDR1 ENHRY and CDR2 SYGVKD. The junction had 10 bases not matched to a gene; V was cut back by 10 bases and J by 2 bases. This CDR3 contains 14 residues. Profiled with immunoSEQ multiplex PCR; TCRdb holds only in-frame clones, not every one. The sample records approximately 150,000 clones, 90% to 95% being singletons. Comment on this clone: The antigen remains undetermined.

Source: peripheral blood, taken on day 0 of AZD1222 vaccination. V gene TRBV10-3 combines with J gene TRBJ1-1; 7 bases align to TRBD1. The clonotype was recovered from an adult in good health. CDR3 nucleotide sequence: TGTGCCAACAGGGGCGGGGAGGGAAACACTGAAGCTTTCTTT. It encodes CANRGGEGNTEAFF.